The T cell receptor (beta chain) described here comes from a study of tumor-infiltrating lymphocytes in primary liver carcinoma. Total RNA (roughly 530 ng) served as template for TCR beta cDNA synthesis primed by a constant-region primer. Libraries covering TCR beta were generated through three nested multiplex PCR rounds (using a slightly modified ARM-PCR). TCRdb reprocessed the multiplex PCR reads with MiXCR, giving one entry per CDR3 protein. This table has about 200,000 distinct CDR3 sequences, around four fifths appearing once. The study's findings and limits: Only about 7-24% of top clones were detected in each of the five tumor regions.

From unsorted bulk tissue weighing roughly 17-32 mg, DNA and RNA were co-extracted. Five distinct regions per tumor were sampled. In regard to this clonotype: No antigen is known for it.

Sequenced material: tumor tissue from primary liver carcinoma. The source of this sequence is a middle-aged man with primary liver carcinoma and hepatitis B virus infection.

This chain's CDR3 is CASIRGQGGGKLFF. The CDR3 DNA reads TGCGCCAGCATCCGCGGACAGGGGGGAGGAAAACTGTTTTTT. The rearrangement links TRBV4-3 to TRBJ1-4; 10 bases align to TRBD1. CDR3 length: 14 amino acids. Trimming at V came to 7 bases and at J to 10 bases, leaving 9 bases not matched to a gene. Germline values: CDR1 LGHNA, CDR2 YSLEER.